Below, one T cell receptor (beta chain) is given with its context. What this receptor recognizes is not known. Per-nucleotide qualities are absent, and no much larger clonotype sits a single base away. The CDR3 has 13 amino acids, counting the end cysteine and phenylalanine. Solely the CDR3 DNA is kept, with 39 bases framed from the first base. Clipping removes 6 bases from V and 7 bases from J, with 7 as the unmatched junction base count. The collaborating institutions used their own protocols to collect whole blood in K2EDTA tubes. For TCRbeta analysis, collaborators shipped samples in one of three forms: frozen whole blood, isolated PBMCs, or DNA extracted from either of those sample types. The data belong to a study of blood T cell repertoires in COVID-19 (TCRdb year 2020). Turning to the overall study: Collaborator samples came from the United States, Italy and Spain and covered acute and convalescent phases of COVID-19. The repertoires were made available in a free public database intended to serve as a resource for research on the immune response to SARS-CoV-2. A de-identified subject ID, COVID-19 status, age in years and sex were almost always included in the sample metadata. HLA class I and class II types, where available, came from metadata supplied by the sample provider rather than from assay-based typing. The material from the prospective study consisted of cDNA or gDNA derived from T cells, B-cell-depleted T cells, or PBMCs. The samples were drawn from the first 160 participants of the ongoing ImmuneRACE study and from roughly 1,300 subjects provided by 6 global collaborators. The dataset comprised deeply sampled blood TCRbeta repertoires from subjects exposed to, actively infected with, or recovered from COVID-19.

TCRbeta CDR3 regions were amplified from genomic DNA by means of the immunoSEQ Assay, a bias-controlled multiplex PCR. The authors' pipeline ran thus. Within the assay, amplification of reference gene primers was used to estimate how many nucleated cells each sample contained. To quantify the absolute abundance of each unique TCRbeta CDR3 rearrangement, sequence reads were collapsed and filtered. Productive Simpson clonality was computed per sample as the square root of Simpson's diversity index over productive rearrangements. Here the immuneACCESS table is served through TCRdb, limited to in-frame sequences with V and J called. Missing clones are a known gap in these copies; in checked studies unresolved V genes cover under half, and the rest lacks a known reason. Clone size and the V and J calls come from that table; the DNA yielded D and trimming. Across this sample there are 220,000 or so clones, with around 80% seen only once. Around 5.4% of the sample is in the top ten clones.

Overall results and qualifications from the work: The amount of clinical and demographic metadata varied by source and participant and was provided uncurated.

Recombination connected TRBV12-3 or TRBV12-4 to TRBJ2-7; TRBD1 aligns with 9 central bases. The sequence was obtained from a woman in her 70s with acute or convalescent COVID-19. What was sequenced was peripheral blood. The nucleotide sequence reads as follows: TGTGCCAGCAGCCCGAACAGGGGGCGTGAGCAGTACTTC. Translation gives CASSPNRGREQYF.